Below are 18 T cell receptor beta chains sequenced from a single sample in a study of blood T cell repertoires in COVID-19. TCRdb keeps only in-frame clones here, not all; method: immunoSEQ multiplex PCR. The repertoire has about 170,000 clones, around 84% of them found once; the top ten carry around 13%. Sequencing used peripheral blood. Receptors originate from an older woman with COVID-19, enrolled during active disease.

The chain combines TRBV2 with TRBJ1-1; 7 bases line up with TRBD1. From germline, CDR1 is SNHLY and CDR2 FYNNEI. J was trimmed by 5 bases and V by 6 bases; bases with no gene match: 12. This CDR3 is built from 15 residues. This CDR3 is CASRRGPDQGTEAFF. In nucleotides, the CDR3 is TGTGCCAGCAGAAGGGGGCCCGATCAGGGGACTGAAGCTTTCTTT. Complete variable domain (other parts from reference TRBV2 and TRBJ1-1): EPEVTQTPSHQVTQMGQEVILRCVPISNHLYFYWYRQILGQKVEFLVSFYNNEISEKSEIFDDQFSVERPDGSNFTLKIRSTKLEDSAMYFCASRRGPDQGTEAFFGQGTRLTVV.

The V and J genes are TRBV2 and TRBJ1-1; D is possibly TRBD1 (5 bases). The ends were cut back, 4 bases at V and 7 bases at J, with 10 bases in the middle. Germline CDR1 is SNHLY and CDR2 is FYNNEI. The CDR3 has 12 amino acids. DNA of the CDR3: TGTGCCAGCAGTGTGGAGGGGCTTGAAGCTTTCTTT. Translating gives CASSVEGLEAFF. The complete variable domain, with remaining parts taken from reference TRBV2 and TRBJ1-1, reads EPEVTQTPSHQVTQMGQEVILRCVPISNHLYFYWYRQILGQKVEFLVSFYNNEISEKSEIFDDQFSVERPDGSNFTLKIRSTKLEDSAMYFCASSVEGLEAFFGQGTRLTVV.

The V gene is TRBV5-1, the J gene TRBJ2-3, with 9 bases aligning to TRBD2. The V gene end was trimmed by 4 bases and the J gene end by 3 bases; junction bases not matched to a gene: 6. The CDR3 is 15 residues long. Germline CDR1 SGHRS, CDR2 YFSETQ. The CDR3 here is CASSLAGNPTDTQYF. The CDR3 region has the DNA TGCGCCAGCAGCCTAGCGGGGAATCCGACAGATACGCAGTATTTT.

The rearrangement uses TRBV6-6 and TRBJ2-5, with 7 positions matching TRBD1. This CDR3 has 16 residues. CDR1 is MNHNY and CDR2 is SVGAGI in the germline V gene (reference sequence). The V and J ends lost 5 bases and 4 bases, in that order; junction bases with no gene match: 13. The CDR3 reads CASSSPTGTVGETQYF. Here the CDR3 DNA reads TGTGCCAGCAGTAGTCCGACAGGGACCGTGGGAGAGACCCAGTACTTC.

For the CDR3, the DNA is TGTGCCAGCAGTGACGGTCCGGGACAGCTCTCTTATACGCAGTATTTT. Translated: CASSDGPGQLSYTQYF. V gene TRBV6-1 combines with J gene TRBJ2-3, with TRBD1 matching 7 bases. Per germline, CDR1 MNHNS and CDR2 SASEGT. V lost 3 bases to trimming and J lost 7 bases; unmatched junction nucleotides: 13. The CDR3 is made up of 16 amino acids.

The chain links TRBV28 to TRBJ1-1; possibly TRBD1 for D (5 bases). V lost 3 bases and J lost 0, with 8 bases in between. The CDR3 loop spans 14 amino acids. Germline assignment: CDR1 MDHEN and CDR2 SYDVKM. The CDR3 loop is CASSFWGMNTEAFF. For the CDR3, the DNA is TGTGCCAGCAGTTTTTGGGGCATGAACACTGAAGCTTTCTTT.

This rearrangement joins TRBV18 to TRBJ1-1; D might be TRBD1 (6 bases). The CDR3 loop spans 17 amino acids. Per germline, CDR1 KGHSH and CDR2 LQKENI. The V end lost 3 bases, the J end lost 11 bases, and 28 bases lay between the germline ends. CDR3 nucleotides: TGTGCCAGCTCACCCCTGAAAGCGGACAGTGTAGGGGGGGTGGCTTTCTTT. Translating it yields CASSPLKADSVGGVAFF.

The chain employs TRBV7-2 and TRBJ2-5; TRBD2 matches at 10 bases. The CDR3 spans 14 residues. V gave up 4 bases and J gave up 3 bases; unmatched junction bases: 2. Germline V CDR1 and CDR2: SGHTA, FQGNSA. The CDR3 protein is CASSYLAGEETQYF. CDR3 coding DNA: TGTGCCAGCAGCTACCTAGCGGGGGAAGAGACCCAGTACTTC.

V usage is TRBV9 and J usage is TRBJ2-2; 10 bases align to TRBD1. V shed 4 bases, J shed 3 bases, and the junction held 9 bases outside the gene matches. Germline V CDR1 and CDR2: SGDLS, YYNGEE. The CDR3 has 17 residues. In nucleotides, the CDR3 is TGTGCCAGCAGCACCCCCAAAGGGACAGGGGACACCGGGGAGCTGTTTTTT. It translates to CASSTPKGTGDTGELFF.

The chain carries TRBV3-1 (or the pseudogene TRBV3-2) and TRBJ1-6; D unclear. Trimming cost V 2 bases and J 14 bases, with 10 bases left between them. The CDR3 is 12 amino acids. In germline, CDR1 is LGHDT, CDR2 YNNKEL (reference sequence). Here the CDR3 reads CASSQTGWTLHF. CDR3 nucleotide sequence: TGTGCCAGCAGCCAAACGGGGTGGACCCTCCACTTT.

The chain is built from TRBV3-1 (or the pseudogene TRBV3-2) and TRBJ1-2; TRBD1 might be the D (5 bases). CDR3 length: 14 residues. CDR1 is LGHDT, CDR2 YNNKEL, per germline (reference sequence). Trimming took 0 bases from V and 6 from J, leaving 11 bases between them. CDR3 residues: CASSQDHTGDGYTF. The DNA for the CDR3 is TGTGCCAGCAGCCAAGATCACACAGGCGATGGCTACACCTTC.

The rearrangement links TRBV7-6 to TRBJ2-1; tentatively, D is TRBD2 (7 bases). Trimming took off 5 bases at V and 5 bases at J, with 22 bases between the two ends. The germline V gene encodes CDR1 SGHVS and CDR2 FNYEAQ. This CDR3 has 17 residues. The CDR3 sequence: CASSPRGAGAPNNEQFF. The CDR3 nucleotides read TGTGCCAGCAGCCCGAGGGGGGCGGGGGCTCCCAACAATGAGCAGTTCTTC.

This rearrangement joins TRBV10-3 to TRBJ1-4, with 8 bases fitting TRBD1. Unmatched junction bases numbered 2, after V lost 6 bases and J lost 8 bases. The CDR3 runs to 12 residues. Germline lookup yields CDR1 ENHRY and CDR2 SYGVKD. The CDR3 spells CAIRTGDEKLFF. CDR3 DNA: TGTGCCATCAGGACAGGGGACGAAAAACTGTTTTTT.

The rearrangement uses TRBV30 and TRBJ1-5, with 7 bases identical to TRBD1. There are 15 residues in the CDR3. V lost 2 bases to trimming and J lost 4 bases; unmatched junction nucleotides: 8. CDR1 is GTSNPN, CDR2 SVGIG, per germline (reference sequence). The CDR3 region has the DNA TGTGCCTGGAGTTCCAGGGGGGCACTGAATCAGCCCCAGCATTTT. Protein sequence: CAWSSRGALNQPQHF.

Only one count was recorded for this clone. The chain is built from TRBV7-6 and TRBJ2-3; 8 bases align to TRBD2. Trimming at V came to 3 bases and at J to 10 bases, leaving 12 bases not matched to a gene. The CDR3 consists of 15 residues. CDR1 SGHVS and CDR2 FNYEAQ come from the germline V gene. CDR3 in amino acids: CASSFGLAREGAQYF. DNA of the CDR3: TGTGCCAGCAGCTTCGGACTAGCCAGGGAGGGGGCGCAGTATTTT. Complete variable domain (other parts from reference TRBV7-6 and TRBJ2-3): GAGVSQSPRYKVTKRGQDVALRCDPISGHVSLYWYRQALGQGPEFLTYFNYEAQQDKSGLPNDRFSAERPEGSISTLTIQRTEQRDSAMYRCASSFGLAREGAQYFGPGTRLTVL.

The count of this clone is one. The V and J genes are TRBV7-9 and TRBJ2-1; the D gene is possibly TRBD2 (5 bases). Between the trimmed V and J ends, which lost 2 bases and 8 bases, there was a span of 16 bases. The CDR3 sequence is 15 residues long. Germline loops: CDR1 SEHNR, CDR2 FQNEAQ (reference sequence). The CDR3 loop is CASSLKGGGPDEQFF. DNA of the CDR3: TGTGCCAGCAGCTTAAAGGGCGGCGGGCCCGATGAGCAGTTCTTC.

This clone was seen a single time. The chain recombines TRBV7-3 with TRBJ1-1, with no clear D. V dropped 2 bases and J dropped 0 bases, with 4 bases sitting between them. Germline values: CDR1 SGHTA, CDR2 FQGTGA. The CDR3 extends over 13 amino acids. The DNA of the CDR3 is TGTGCCAGCAGCTTACTAGTGAACACTGAAGCTTTCTTT. Protein product: CASSLLVNTEAFF.

The rearrangement joins TRBV28 to TRBJ2-7; 7 positions agree with TRBD2. The CDR3 consists of 15 residues. Trimming removed 6 bases from V and 0 bases from J; junction bases left unmatched: 8. Germline-derived CDR1 and CDR2 are MDHEN and SYDVKM. The DNA of the CDR3 is TGTGCCAGCAGCAAAGGACTAGTTTTCTCCTACGAGCAGTACGTC. Translation: CASSKGLVFSYEQYV.